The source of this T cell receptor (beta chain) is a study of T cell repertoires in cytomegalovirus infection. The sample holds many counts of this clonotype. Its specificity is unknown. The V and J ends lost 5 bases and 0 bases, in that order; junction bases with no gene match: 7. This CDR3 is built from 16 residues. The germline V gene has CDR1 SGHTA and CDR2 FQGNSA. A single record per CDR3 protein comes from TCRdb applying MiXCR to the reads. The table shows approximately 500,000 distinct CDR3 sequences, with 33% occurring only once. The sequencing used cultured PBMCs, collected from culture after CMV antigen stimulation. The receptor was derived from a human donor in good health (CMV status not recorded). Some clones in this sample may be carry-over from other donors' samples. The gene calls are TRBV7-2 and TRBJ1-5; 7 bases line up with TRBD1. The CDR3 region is CASSTADRASNQPQHF. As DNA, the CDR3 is TGTGCCAGCAGCACAGCTGACAGGGCTAGCAATCAGCCCCAGCATTTT.